The rows below give T cell receptor beta chains drawn from one sample of a study of T-cell reconstitution after alpha-beta-depleted transplantation in children. From the PCR reads, TCRdb called clonotypes with MiXCR, one entry per CDR3 protein. The sample carries about 200,000 distinct CDR3 sequences, more than 15% recorded once. This material consisted of PBMCs, mostly from graft donor cells, taken 360 days after TCRalphabeta/CD19-depleted stem cell transplant. The receptor set was obtained from a male patient aged 2 to 9 who had a stem cell transplant for acute lymphoblastic leukemia, so the T cells may come from the graft donor. Each CDR3 is given without its conserved first and last residue. Fields, in order: V gene, D gene, CDR3 protein. D genes are given only for firm matches.

>TRBV7-9|-
ASSLELPQY
>TRBV28|-
ASRTRTRETQY
>TRBV28|-
ASSRYKEEQY
>TRBV20-1|-
SARRDLGNQPQH
>TRBV4-3|TRBD2
ASSQDWGGRGTSYEQY
>TRBV29-1|TRBD1
SVGPTGTYEQY
>TRBV2|-
ASTVPLSYNEQF
>TRBV11-2|-
ASSSLVRDNSEAF
>TRBV19|TRBD2
ASSIPGRETQY
>TRBV5-1|-
ASSFYRKNTEAF
>TRBV18|-
ASSPDGYQPQH
>TRBV7-6|-
ASSLAGRDGGEQY
>TRBV6-1|TRBD2
ASSLIPPSGGTGELF
>TRBV11-3|-
ASSSRDGEKLF
>TRBV20-1|-
SASLQLNTEAF
>TRBV10-3|-
AIGDREMNTEAF
>TRBV20-1|TRBD1
SARSPGTVNQPQH
>TRBV28|TRBD1
ASSSFLGQGLTEAF
>TRBV15|TRBD1
ATSIQVRDRVNNEQF
>TRBV20-1|TRBD1
SASRGRDGYT
>TRBV20-1|TRBD2
SVEPGLAGRRETQY
>TRBV20-1|-
SASPSGQETQY
>TRBV6-5|-
ASSYSSTPTNTGELF
>TRBV20-1|-
SASLPTQHETQY
>TRBV6-2/TRBV6-3|TRBD2
ASSRPSSGGTDTQY
>TRBV20-1|TRBD1
SAFRQGADTQY
>TRBV4-3|TRBD1
ASSQAQGITTEAF
>TRBV12-3/TRBV12-4|-
ASSENSPGIQPQH
>TRBV4-3|TRBD2
ASSPNRGGAGNEQF
>TRBV5-1|-
ASSLGDGTTYNSPLH
>TRBV12-3/TRBV12-4|TRBD1
ASSEQQGVTETQY
>TRBV6-2/TRBV6-3|TRBD2
ASSRTSHEQF
>TRBV10-3|-
AINRAGANVLT
>TRBV28|-
ASSHFNLENTEAF
>TRBV20-1|-
SASRSGTGNSPLH
>TRBV24-1|-
ATSEGNQPQH
>TRBV27|-
ASSLSLGGLSSYNEQF
>TRBV12-3/TRBV12-4|TRBD1
ASSQGEGGNTIY
>TRBV11-2|-
ASSRKGLLGTEAF
>TRBV12-3/TRBV12-4|TRBD1
ASSRGQGNEKLF
>TRBV7-8|-
ASSPRATNQGTNEKLF
>TRBV29-1|-
SVAGGLNEKLF